The 32 T cell receptor beta chains given below trace back to one sample, sequenced in a study of early T cells in non-severe SARS-CoV-2 infection. TCRdb re-called the 5' RACE reads through MiXCR, storing one row per CDR3 protein. The table lists 40,000 or so distinct CDR3 sequences, roughly 11% of them singletons, with 21% in the top ten. The sequenced sample consisted of whole blood. The source is an adult who was a healthcare worker with PCR-confirmed SARS-CoV-2 infection or an uninfected control (not recorded which).

This clonotype has a count of ten or more. The rearrangement uses TRBV19 and TRBJ1-5, with TRBD1 as a possible D gene (5 bases). CDR1 and CDR2 from the germline V gene are LNHDA and SQIVND (reference sequence). The germline V and J ends were trimmed by 0 bases and 5 bases, with 11 bases remaining between them. The CDR3 runs to 15 residues. CDR3 amino acids: CASSIDLGRDQPQHF. In nucleotides, the CDR3 is TGTGCCAGTAGTATAGATCTGGGACGCGATCAGCCCCAGCATTTT.

This clonotype was detected ten times or more. The rearrangement uses TRBV13 and TRBJ2-1; 15 nucleotides line up with TRBD2. There are 18 residues in the CDR3. Per the germline V gene, CDR1 is PRHDT and CDR2 is FYEKMQ (reference sequence). Unmatched junction bases numbered 7, after V lost 3 bases and J lost 4 bases. The CDR3 DNA reads TGTGCCAGCAGCTTTGGACTAGCGGGAGGGATGGTATACAATGAGCAGTTCTTC. It yields the protein CASSFGLAGGMVYNEQFF.

This clonotype has ten or more counts. The chain has TRBV5-1 and TRBJ2-4; TRBD2 matches at 9 bases. The CDR3 is 15 amino acids. J lost 6 bases, V lost 3 bases, and 7 bases had no gene match. In germline, CDR1 is SGHRS, CDR2 YFSETQ. The CDR3 here is CASSWNSGSGNIQYF. In DNA form, the CDR3 reads TGCGCCAGCAGCTGGAATAGCGGGAGCGGAAACATTCAGTACTTC.

This clonotype was detected ten times or more. The rearrangement joins TRBV7-9 to TRBJ1-1, with TRBD1 as a possible D gene (5 bases). CDR1 SEHNR and CDR2 FQNEAQ come from the germline V gene (reference sequence). Trimming took off 3 bases at V and 1 base at J, with 9 bases between the two ends. The CDR3 is 14 residues long. The CDR3 sequence is CASSFMGENTEAFF. CDR3 DNA: TGTGCCAGCAGCTTTATGGGGGAGAACACTGAAGCTTTCTTT.

This clonotype was observed many times. V usage is TRBV2 and J usage is TRBJ2-5; 9 bases align to TRBD1. The length of the CDR3 is 14 residues. With 7 bases clipped from V and 5 bases from J, the junction kept 8 bases outside the gene matches. Germline V lookup: CDR1 SNHLY, CDR2 FYNNEI. The chain's CDR3 is CASIMRTGDETQYF. The CDR3 DNA reads TGTGCCAGCATTATGAGGACAGGGGATGAGACCCAGTACTTC. Together with reference TRBV2 and TRBJ2-5, the CDR3 gives the full variable domain: EPEVTQTPSHQVTQMGQEVILRCVPISNHLYFYWYRQILGQKVEFLVSFYNNEISEKSEIFDDQFSVERPDGSNFTLKIRSTKLEDSAMYFCASIMRTGDETQYFGPGTRLLVL.

This clonotype was seen more than once but under ten times. The V and J genes are TRBV18 and TRBJ2-7, with D perhaps TRBD1 (5 bases). The length of the CDR3 is 15 residues. CDR1 and CDR2 from the germline V gene are KGHSH and LQKENI. Trimming removed 3 bases at V and 0 bases at J, with 12 bases between. The CDR3 DNA reads TGTGCCAGCTCACCGCAGGGTTTTGGCTCCTACGAGCAGTACTTC. It translates to CASSPQGFGSYEQYF.

Only a few counts were recorded for this clonotype. This sequence joins TRBV28 and TRBJ2-7; D unresolved. From germline, CDR1 is MDHEN and CDR2 SYDVKM. The length of the CDR3 is 16 residues. The V end was cut by 8 bases, the J end by 1 base, with 21 bases between. This chain's CDR3 is CASGSPVLGRSYEQYF. CDR3 DNA sequence: TGTGCCAGCGGATCTCCCGTTTTGGGTCGATCCTACGAGCAGTACTTC.

This clonotype was detected many times. V usage is TRBV14 and J usage is TRBJ1-1; 9 nucleotides align to TRBD1. This CDR3 contains 13 residues. Germline loops: CDR1 SGHDN, CDR2 FVKESK. Germline trimming cut 4 bases from V and 4 bases from J; bases unmatched to any gene: 1. DNA of the CDR3: TGTGCCAGCAGCCTGACAGGGGGCACTGAAGCTTTCTTT. This gives the protein CASSLTGGTEAFF.

The sample holds a few counts of this clonotype. The CDR3, as DNA: TGTGCCAGCAGCGTATCCCCGGGGTCCCTCGGGGAGCTGTTTTTT. Translated, it gives CASSVSPGSLGELFF. The V call is TRBV9, the J call TRBJ2-2, with a tentative D call TRBD2 (5 bases). In germline, CDR1 is SGDLS, CDR2 YYNGEE. The CDR3 length is 15 residues. The germline V and J ends were trimmed by 1 base and 7 bases, with 14 bases remaining between them.

The rearrangement uses TRBV4-2 and TRBJ1-2, with D possibly TRBD1 on 5 matching bases. CDR1 and CDR2 (germline): LGHNA, YNFKEQ. V was trimmed by 2 bases and J by 4 bases, leaving 14 bases between them. There are 15 residues in the CDR3. The CDR3 reads CASSQTSTAAYGYTF. The DNA for the CDR3 is TGTGCCAGCAGCCAAACCTCGACAGCTGCCTATGGCTACACCTTC.

This clonotype was counted only a few times. V and J are TRBV11-2 and TRBJ1-6; D remains ambiguous. Trimming removed 5 bases at V and 7 bases at J, with 15 bases between. CDR3 length: 15 amino acids. The V gene's germline CDR1 is SGHAT and CDR2 FQNNGV. DNA for the CDR3: TGTGCCAGCAGCCCACGGGCGGGGTCCAATTCACCCCTCCACTTT. Its translation: CASSPRAGSNSPLHF.

This clonotype was counted at least ten times. The rearrangement links TRBV6-2 or TRBV6-3 to TRBJ2-2; 7 bases align to TRBD1. Germline assignment: CDR1 MNHEY and CDR2 SVGEGT. V dropped 2 bases and J dropped 4; count of bases not matched to a gene: 1. This CDR3 comprises 14 residues. The CDR3 DNA is TGTGCCAGCAGTTACCCAGGGGGCACCGGGGAGCTGTTTTTT. It yields the protein CASSYPGGTGELFF.

J is TRBJ2-2 and V is TRBV19, with D hard to call. CDR3 length: 13 amino acids. The germline CDR1 and CDR2 sequences are LNHDA and SQIVND (reference sequence). Trimming removed 8 bases from V and 2 bases from J, with 9 bases in between. The CDR3 DNA reads as TGTGCCAGTGCCCAGCCTAACACCGGGGAGCTGTTTTTT. It translates to CASAQPNTGELFF.

The chain recombines TRBV5-6 with TRBJ2-7, with D possibly being TRBD1 (5 bases). The germline gives CDR1 SGHDT, CDR2 YYEEEE. V lost 4 bases and J 12 bases, leaving 17 bases between the germline ends. This CDR3 comprises 12 residues. The CDR3, as DNA: TGTGCCAGCAGCGTTAACCGACAGTCGGGGTACTTC. Protein sequence: CASSVNRQSGYF.

Regarding this clonotype: A read error may explain this, as a much larger clone is one base away. CDR3 DNA: TGTGCCAGCAGCCCCCGACTAGCGGGAAACACCGGGGAGCTGTCTTTT. The encoded protein is CASSPRLAGNTGELSF. This chain uses TRBV9 with TRBJ2-2; TRBD2 matches 11 bases. The germline CDR1 and CDR2 sequences are SGDLS and YYNGEE. The CDR3 loop spans 16 amino acids. The whole variable domain, filled in from reference TRBV9 and TRBJ2-2, reads DSGVTQTPKHLITATGQRVTLRCSPRSGDLSVYWYQQSLDQGLQFLIQYYNGEERAKGNILERFSAQQFPDLHSELNLSSLELGDSALYFCASSPRLAGNTGELSFGEGSRLTVL.

Comment on this clonotype: The missing conserved phenylalanine or tryptophan at the end of this CDR3 makes a read error likely. The limits of the CDR3 on the DNA are not certain, so only TCRdb's listed CDR3 is given. V is TRBV28 and J is TRBJ2-7; the table's TRBD1 call for D was not verified on the DNA. The germline V gene has CDR1 MDHEN and CDR2 SYDVKM. Ends included, the CDR3 has 12 residues. The CDR3 spells CASSSRTGRMRL.

The table lists this clonotype with a few counts. The gene calls are TRBV12-3 or TRBV12-4 and TRBJ2-7; 8 positions match TRBD1. There are 14 residues in the CDR3. V shed 1 base and J 5 bases; nucleotides not matched to a gene: 4. CDR3 loop: CASSLEDRGDEQYF. CDR3 nucleotides: TGTGCCAGCAGTTTAGAAGACAGGGGCGACGAGCAGTACTTC.

In this sample, this clonotype turned up many times. The chain has TRBV3-1 and TRBJ2-3; 9 positions agree with TRBD1. This CDR3 is built from 14 residues. The V and J ends lost 1 base and 4 bases, in that order; junction bases with no gene match: 0. The V gene's germline CDR1 is LGHDT and CDR2 YNNKEL (reference sequence). The CDR3 nucleotides are TGTGCCAGCAGCCAAGGGACAGGGGCAGATACGCAGTATTTT. Translation: CASSQGTGADTQYF.

At least ten counts were recorded for this clonotype. Germline and junction disagree at one end, which may indicate a read error. This chain connects TRBV30 to TRBJ2-1; D remains unclear. The germline V gene encodes CDR1 GTSNPN and CDR2 SVGIG (reference sequence). The CDR3 runs 13 residues. In nucleotides, the CDR3 is TGTGCCTGGACAGGCGCGGCTTACAGTGAGCAGTTCTTC. Translation gives CAWTGAAYSEQFF.

This clonotype was detected many times. The chain carries TRBV6-2 or TRBV6-3 and TRBJ1-1; TRBD1 is a possible D gene (6 bases). The CDR3 length is 15 residues. CDR1 and CDR2 (germline): MNHEY, SVGEGT. The V end was cut by 0 bases, the J end by 1 base, with 9 bases between. The chain's CDR3 is CASSYSVGQNTEAFF. In nucleotides, the CDR3 is TGTGCCAGCAGTTACTCGGTGGGACAGAACACTGAAGCTTTCTTT.

This clonotype appeared many times. A read error may account for a junction end that differs from germline. V and J are TRBV20-1 and TRBJ2-3; TRBD2 matches 8 bases. The CDR3 is made up of 14 amino acids. Germline V gene lookup returns CDR1 DFQATT and CDR2 SNEGSKA (reference sequence). The CDR3 DNA reads TGCAGTGCCAGAGCGGGGGCTGGCACAGATACGCAGTATTTT. It encodes CSARAGAGTDTQYF.

There are many counts of this clonotype. The chain recombines TRBV11-2 with TRBJ2-3, with D perhaps being TRBD1 or TRBD2 (7 bases each). CDR3 length equals 15 residues. Germline CDR1 is SGHAT and CDR2 is FQNNGV. Trimming shortened V by 6 bases and J by 4 bases, and 17 bases separated the two germline ends. The DNA of the CDR3 is TGTGCCAGCAGGTCAGGGGGGGGCTGGTCAGATACGCAGTATTTT. Residues: CASRSGGGWSDTQYF.

This sequence joins TRBV18 and TRBJ2-7, with TRBD1 matching 11 bases. The junction had 5 bases not matched to a gene; V was cut back by 5 bases and J by 2 bases. Germline assignment: CDR1 KGHSH and CDR2 LQKENI. The CDR3 sequence is 15 residues long. CDR3: CASSKDRGRPYEQYF. The CDR3 bases are TGTGCCAGCTCAAAGGACAGGGGGCGCCCCTACGAGCAGTACTTC. The full variable domain, with the rest looked up from reference TRBV18 and TRBJ2-7, is NAGVMQNPRHLVRRRGQEARLRCSPMKGHSHVYWYRQLPEEGLKFMVYLQKENIIDESGMPKERFSAEFPKEGPSILRIQQVVRGDSAAYFCASSKDRGRPYEQYFGPGTRLTVT.

This clonotype is medium-sized within its sample. The chain combines TRBV28 with TRBJ2-1; D is unresolved. The ends were cut back, 4 bases at V and 6 bases at J, with 4 bases in the middle. CDR1 is MDHEN, CDR2 SYDVKM, per germline. The CDR3 is 11 residues long. This CDR3 is CASSSRNEQFF. CDR3 sequence (DNA): TGTGCCAGCAGTTCCCGCAATGAGCAGTTCTTC.

The rearrangement joins TRBV29-1 to TRBJ1-1; no reliable D call. Trimming cost V 4 bases and J 0 bases, with 9 bases left between them. Per the germline V gene, CDR1 is SQVTM and CDR2 is ANQGSEA. This CDR3 contains 13 residues. The chain's CDR3 is CSVGSSMNTEAFF. The DNA of the CDR3 is TGCAGCGTTGGAAGCAGCATGAACACTGAAGCTTTCTTT.

This clonotype was detected ten times or more. The chain employs TRBV7-9 and TRBJ1-2; D is perhaps TRBD1 (5 bases). The CDR3 extends over 15 amino acids. Germline V gene data show CDR1 as SEHNR and CDR2 as FQNEAQ (reference sequence). The V end lost 2 bases, the J end lost 4 bases, and 14 bases lay between the germline ends. The CDR3 sequence: CASSLSGATGYGYTF. DNA for the CDR3: TGTGCCAGCAGCTTAAGTGGGGCTACCGGCTATGGCTACACCTTC.

This clonotype is medium-sized. This sequence joins TRBV20-1 and TRBJ2-7; D is possibly TRBD2 (5 bases). V was pared by 4 bases and J by 3 bases, with 10 bases between. Germline V gives CDR1 DFQATT, CDR2 SNEGSKA (reference sequence). This CDR3 has 12 residues. Written as DNA, the CDR3 is TGCAGTGCTACTGGACTGGACTACGAGCAGTACTTC. This codes for CSATGLDYEQYF.

This clonotype was found many times. The chain has TRBV12-3 or TRBV12-4 and TRBJ1-5; D is undetermined. The V and J ends lost 6 bases and 3 bases respectively, with 12 bases between them. The CDR3 contains 14 residues. CDR3 amino acids: CASSYVLNNQPQHF. The CDR3 DNA is TGTGCCAGCAGCTATGTACTGAACAATCAGCCCCAGCATTTT.

This clonotype appeared a few times. This chain links TRBV9 with TRBJ2-1; D perhaps matches TRBD1 (6 bases). V lost 4 bases and J 7 bases, leaving 18 bases between the germline ends. The CDR3 is 15 residues long. Germline CDR1 and CDR2: SGDLS and YYNGEE. For the CDR3, the DNA is TGTGCCAGCAGCCCCTGGGACATTTTAGGGAATGAGCAGTTCTTC. This codes for CASSPWDILGNEQFF.

Only a few counts were recorded for this clonotype. V is TRBV7-9 and J is TRBJ2-3; TRBD1 agrees at 9 bases. Per germline, CDR1 SEHNR and CDR2 FQNEAQ (reference sequence). The CDR3 covers 18 residues. V lost 5 bases and J lost 2; bases outside the gene matches: 14. The CDR3 coding sequence is TGTGCCAGCAGCGAGGACGGCCTGACAGGGGGTATCACAGATACGCAGTATTTT. Protein product: CASSEDGLTGGITDTQYF.

The chain uses TRBV10-3 and TRBJ1-1; D unresolved. CDR1 is ENHRY, CDR2 SYGVKD, per germline. This CDR3 is built from 13 residues. The V end was cut by 6 bases, the J end by 1 base, with 9 bases between. CDR3 DNA sequence: TGTGCCATCAGGGGAGGCCGGAACACTGAAGCTTTCTTT. Translated, it gives CAIRGGRNTEAFF.

This clonotype showed up many times. V usage is TRBV11-1 and J usage is TRBJ2-7; D not resolved. The CDR3 totals 11 residues. V was trimmed by 5 bases and J by 7 bases, leaving 9 bases between them. Germline V gene lookup returns CDR1 SGHAT and CDR2 FQDESV (reference sequence). This CDR3 is CASSHGREQYF. The CDR3, as DNA: TGTGCCAGCAGCCACGGAAGAGAGCAGTACTTC.